The clone carrying this T cell receptor beta chain was recorded once. Its antigen is as yet unknown. Libraries were prepared by immunoSEQ multiplex PCR; TCRdb keeps only in-frame clonotypes and omits some of them. The sample records tens of thousands of clones, 92% being singletons. This sample is drawn from a study of graft-versus-host responses after intestinal transplantation. As for the study in general: All recipients were transplanted with multivisceral, liver-intestinal, or isolated intestinal grafts. Among the recipients, all got anti-thymocyte globulin induction and then tacrolimus and steroids for around 3 years. Study-wide points: Peak GvH clone levels in circulation were associated with early post-transplant HvG declines. Patients who carried graft-donor T cell macrochimerism also had high graft-versus-host to host-versus-graft clonal ratios in their allografts.

The source of this sequence is a human patient who received an intestinal transplant, so some T cells may come from the graft donor. Here the sequenced sample was PBMCs, taken roughly 260 days after intestinal transplant.

The CDR3 region is CASSLETGYSYEQYF. The CDR3 DNA sequence: TGTGCCAGCAGCTTAGAGACGGGATACTCCTACGAGCAGTACTTC. The chain combines TRBV11-2 with TRBJ2-7; tentative D call: TRBD2 (5 bases). This CDR3 region has 15 residues. CDR1 is SGHAT and CDR2 is FQNNGV in the germline V gene. V was cut by 0 bases and J by 0 bases, with 9 bases left in between.